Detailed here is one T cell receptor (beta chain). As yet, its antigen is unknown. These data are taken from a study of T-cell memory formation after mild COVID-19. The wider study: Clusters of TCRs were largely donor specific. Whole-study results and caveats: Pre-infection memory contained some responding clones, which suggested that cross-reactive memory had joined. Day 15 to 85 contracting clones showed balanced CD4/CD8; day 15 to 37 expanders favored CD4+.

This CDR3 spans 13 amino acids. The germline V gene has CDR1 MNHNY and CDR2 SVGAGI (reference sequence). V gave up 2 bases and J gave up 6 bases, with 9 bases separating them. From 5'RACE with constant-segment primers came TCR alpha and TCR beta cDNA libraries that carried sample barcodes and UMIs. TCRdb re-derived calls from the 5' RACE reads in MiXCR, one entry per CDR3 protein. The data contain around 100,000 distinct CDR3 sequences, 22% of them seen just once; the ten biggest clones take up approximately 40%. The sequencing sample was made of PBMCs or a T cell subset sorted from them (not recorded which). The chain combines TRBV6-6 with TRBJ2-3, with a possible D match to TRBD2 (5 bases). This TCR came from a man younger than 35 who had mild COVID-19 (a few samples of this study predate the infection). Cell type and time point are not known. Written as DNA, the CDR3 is TGTGCCAGCAGTTACCCCGGGGAGGATACGCAGTATTTT. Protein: CASSYPGEDTQYF.